This entry lists 6 T cell receptor beta chains sequenced from one sample in a study of T cells after yellow fever vaccination (dated by TCRdb to between 2018 and 2021). Receptors were amplified or captured by 5' RACE. Sequencer: Illumina NovaSeq 6000. The public sequencing data were trimmed at Q25 with fastp and processed into clonotypes with MiXCR by TCRdb, which kept only in-frame beta chains. Merged by CDR3 protein, the rows form single entries marked with the most common genes and DNA. The sample table records 100,000 to 150,000 distinct CDR3 sequences; roughly 15% of these occur just once. The biggest ten clones account for 40% to 45% of the sample. The intended sense of this specimen's treatment or condition label: live attenuated yellow fever vaccine strain. Sequenced material: CD8+ T cells sorted from PBMCs, taken 5 days after the yellow fever booster vaccination. The receptors were sampled from a man aged 18 to 29 who received the YFV17D yellow fever vaccine.

This clonotype occurred a few times. The chain uses TRBV12-5 and TRBJ2-2; 7 bases align to TRBD1. Germline V gene lookup returns CDR1 LGHNT and CDR2 FRNRAP. J lost 3 bases, V lost 3 bases, and 10 bases had no gene match. The CDR3 loop spans 17 amino acids. The CDR3 DNA reads as TGTGCTAGTGGTTTCGGGGTTTGGGACAGAGACACCGGGGAGCTGTTTTTT. Its protein is CASGFGVWDRDTGELFF.

V gene TRBV5-1 combines with J gene TRBJ1-1; 7 nucleotides match TRBD1. Trimming cost V 7 bases and J 0 bases; bases outside gene matches: 3. This CDR3 has 13 residues. Germline V gives CDR1 SGHRS, CDR2 YFSETQ. CDR3 sequence reads: CASRDSMNTEAFF. CDR3 DNA: TGCGCCAGCCGGGACAGCATGAACACTGAAGCTTTCTTT.

This clonotype was seen a handful of times. V and J are TRBV18 and TRBJ2-7; no clear D gene. Germline V gene lookup returns CDR1 KGHSH and CDR2 LQKENI. The length of the CDR3 is 14 residues. Trimming removed 1 base at V and 2 bases at J, with 9 bases between. CDR3 sequence: CASSPRDTAYEQYF. The CDR3 nucleotides are TGTGCCAGCTCACCACGAGACACAGCCTACGAGCAGTACTTC. The full variable domain, its missing parts supplied by reference TRBV18 and TRBJ2-7, is NAGVMQNPRHLVRRRGQEARLRCSPMKGHSHVYWYRQLPEEGLKFMVYLQKENIIDESGMPKERFSAEFPKEGPSILRIQQVVRGDSAAYFCASSPRDTAYEQYFGPGTRLTVT.

This clonotype was seen more than once but under ten times. The rearrangement links TRBV5-1 to TRBJ1-2; D unclear. The germline V gene has CDR1 SGHRS and CDR2 YFSETQ. This CDR3 region has 14 residues. V was trimmed by 0 bases and J by 8 bases, leaving 14 bases between them. CDR3 DNA sequence: TGCGCCAGCAGCTTGGTGGGGAGGTCGGACGGCTACACCTTC. This gives the protein CASSLVGRSDGYTF.

The gene calls are TRBV4-1 and TRBJ2-7; possibly TRBD1 or TRBD2 for D (5 bases each). Germline loops: CDR1 MGHRA, CDR2 YSYEKL. Trimming took 3 bases from V and 5 from J, leaving 14 bases between them. The CDR3 covers 14 residues. The CDR3 sequence: CASSHGTTRNEQYF. As DNA, the CDR3 is TGCGCCAGCAGCCACGGGACCACCCGTAACGAGCAGTACTTC.

The chain joins TRBV7-9 to TRBJ1-1; D is undetermined. Germline assignment: CDR1 SEHNR and CDR2 FQNEAQ (reference sequence). The CDR3 sequence is 12 residues long. The ends were cut back, 1 base at V and 6 bases at J, with 6 bases in the middle. The CDR3, as DNA: TGTGCCAGCAGCTTAGAGGTCCCTGAAGCTTTCTTT. This sequence encodes CASSLEVPEAFF. Using reference TRBV7-9 and TRBJ1-1 for the parts outside the CDR3, the full variable domain is DTGVSQNPRHKITKRGQNVTFRCDPISEHNRLYWYRQTLGQGPEFLTYFQNEAQLEKSRLLSDRFSAERPKGSFSTLEIQRTEQGDSAMYLCASSLEVPEAFFGQGTRLTVV.